This T cell receptor beta chain was observed in a study of shared clonotypes between healthy human individuals (TCRdb year 2020). For context, the study as a whole: The cohort included three men and two women between 18 and 49 years of age. The study deeply sequenced blood TCR repertoires of five healthy adults to estimate repertoire size and the extent of clonotype sharing between individuals. For each donor, three plates each were used for CD4 naive and CD4 memory, two plates were used for CD8 naive, and one plate was used for CD8 memory. To increase sequencing depth and limit assay-specific biases, TCR repertoire library preparation and sequencing were carried out by different laboratories using diverse techniques. Per donor, leukapheresis produced somewhere between about 0.8 and 9 billion PBMCs. General conclusions and limits of the study: Across four donors, roughly 5% of naive CD4, approximately 4% of naive CD8, under 2.5% of memory CD4, and approximately 0.42% of memory CD8 clonotypes were shared. Pairwise subsampling indicated that sequencing depth was expected to affect the degree of clonotype sharing among donors. Incomplete sequencing was indicated by rarefaction of sorted-subset datasets, despite the large sequencing depth. Naive subsets generally had larger estimated clonotype richness than memory subsets. Higher generation probabilities were observed for clonotypes shared by all four sorted-subset donors than for non-shared clonotypes. Only blood was sampled, and tissue TCR repertoires likely differ from those in blood. The small number of donors limited the genetic and exposure-history diversity represented.

Including the terminal cysteine and phenylalanine, the CDR3 comprises 11 residues. CDR1 and CDR2 (SGHTA, FQGNSA) derive from the germline V gene. Using the deep immunoSEQ assay, multiplex PCR amplified TCR CDR3 regions from genomic DNA. Genomic DNA extracted from each cell subset was distributed evenly over all wells of several immunoSEQ 96-well plates, and each plate served as one replicate. For sorted subsets, about 200 ng genomic DNA, equal to approximately 30,000 T cell genomes, was loaded into each replicate PCR. Purified libraries were measured with a Qubit 3.0 fluorometer, size-checked on a Bioanalyzer 2100, and measured again with the KAPA Library Quantification kit. A separate single-read 150-cycle Illumina NextSeq 550 flow cell was used to sequence each immunoSEQ 96-well plate. Per the source publication's procedure: Because the immunoSEQ output held only junctional sequences and lacked quality scores, the filtering could not match the filtering applied to full-length reads. Sequences were annotated with PyIR, a Python wrapper for IgBLAST v1.9, and V/J genes and CDR3 were assigned using IMGT germline references. Reads with weak V/J assignments (E-value above 1e-6), missing CDR3, stop codons, out-of-frame junctions, or ambiguous translated residues were removed. V3J clonotypes were defined as sequences sharing an identical inferred V gene, J gene, and CDR3 amino acid sequence. Percentage overlap between repertoires was calculated by dividing the number of shared unique clonotypes by the size of the smaller repertoire. Richness of each repertoire was evaluated using RTK rarefaction, the Chao1 estimator, and Recon v2.1 estimates of unobserved clonotypes. For all TCRbeta clonotypes obtained by the gDNA method from several donors, generation probabilities were computed with OLGA. TCRdb obtained this table from immuneACCESS and retained in-frame rearrangements with V and J assigned. These tables miss some clones; where compared with another copy, unresolved V genes account for less than half of the shortfall, and the remainder is unexplained. That table is the source of V, J and clone size, and D and trimming were worked out from the DNA. Within this sample are more than 400,000 clones, with around 96% of them counted one time only. Together, the top ten hold 0.055% to 0.075% of the sample.

For this clone: Its antigen remains unidentified. Because the CDR3's place on the DNA is in doubt, the DNA is left out and the CDR3 is given as listed by TCRdb.

Donors were healthy HIV-negative adults with no recently reported acute infections or vaccinations. Every donor was a Caucasian adult residing in Nashville, Tennessee, USA. CD4+ T cells were enriched by magnetic negative selection; naive cells were then positively selected on CD45RA, and the negative fraction formed the memory subset. Blood was collected by leukapheresis, and PBMCs were isolated by Ficoll-Histopaque density gradient centrifugation and then cryopreserved in liquid nitrogen vapor phase. Analytical flow cytometry was used to check the purity and quantity of every magnetically sorted T cell population. Each sorted fraction had its genomic DNA isolated and then quantified by UV absorbance on a Nanodrop 2000c.

This clonotype was obtained from a woman in her twenties or thirties in good health. Here the chain combines TRBV7-2 and TRBJ2-1; the listed D gene, TRBD2, was not tested against the DNA. The sample comprised naive CD4+ T cells sorted from blood. Sample cell subset or site, as interpreted from the label and publication: CD45RA+ positively selected. CDR3 region: CASSFGLGAFF.